This record concerns one T cell receptor beta chain sequence. As defined, naive CD8 cells were CD45RO-negative and positively selected for CCR7, with terminally differentiated effector memory CD45RA+ cells excluded. TCRdb keeps only in-frame clones here, not all; method: immunoSEQ multiplex PCR. The profile covers hundreds of thousands of clones, with roughly 98% appearing a single time and around 0.3% taken by the ten largest. Trimming left V 1 base short and J 6 bases short, with 15 bases between. Germline lookup yields CDR1 SGHNT and CDR2 YENEEA. The CDR3 loop spans 16 amino acids. This sample is part of a study of shared clonotypes between healthy human individuals.

The material sequenced was naive CD8+ T cells sorted from blood. The rearrangement joins TRBV11-3 to TRBJ2-2; D may be TRBD2 (6 bases). This clonotype was obtained from a man aged 25 to 40 in good health. CDR3 coding DNA: TGTGCCAGCAGCTTAGGCCGCGGGGTTCCGTCCGGGGAGCTGTTTTTT. Encoded protein: CASSLGRGVPSGELFF.